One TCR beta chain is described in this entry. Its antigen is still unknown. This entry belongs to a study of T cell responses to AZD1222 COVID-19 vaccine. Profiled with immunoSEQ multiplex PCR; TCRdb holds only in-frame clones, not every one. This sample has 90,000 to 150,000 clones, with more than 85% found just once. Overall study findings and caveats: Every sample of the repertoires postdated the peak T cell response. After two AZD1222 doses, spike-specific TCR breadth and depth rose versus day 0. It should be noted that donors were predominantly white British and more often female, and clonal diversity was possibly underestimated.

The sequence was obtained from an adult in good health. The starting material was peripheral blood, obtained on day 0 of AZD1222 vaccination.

The CDR3 nucleotides read TGTGCCAGCAGCCAAATCGGGACCAACAATGAGCAGTTCTTC. It is translated as CASSQIGTNNEQFF. This sequence joins TRBV4-2 and TRBJ2-1; D assignment may be TRBD1 or TRBD2 (5 bases each). The CDR3 runs 14 residues. The germline V and J ends were trimmed by 2 bases and 5 bases, with 10 bases remaining between them. The V gene's germline CDR1 is LGHNA and CDR2 YNFKEQ.